This T cell receptor beta chain comes out of a study of blood T cell repertoires in COVID-19. Seattle cases were enrolled at active infection and followed longitudinally. In the authors' methods: Quantification of nucleated cells was approximated via reference gene primer amplification. The data were produced by immunoSEQ multiplex PCR, yet TCRdb's version contains in-frame clones alone and is incomplete. The D gene and trimming were derived from the DNA, and the V and J assignments and clone size from that table. Among 300,000 to 400,000 clones listed, about 90% were seen once. The junction had 5 bases not matched to a gene; V was cut back by 5 bases and J by 4 bases. Germline V lookup: CDR1 LGHDT, CDR2 YNNKEL (reference sequence). CDR3 length equals 15 residues.

The sequence was obtained from a woman aged 70-85 years with COVID-19, enrolled during active disease. This chain uses TRBV3-1 (or the pseudogene TRBV3-2) with TRBJ2-1, with TRBD2 matching 10 bases. The specimen was peripheral blood. The CDR3 bases are TGTGCCAGCAGCGCCGGGACTAGCGAATACAATGAGCAGTTCTTC. As protein: CASSAGTSEYNEQFF.